One sample yielded the 8 T cell receptor beta chains listed below, sequenced in a study of control samples from healthy donors and cancer patients. Clones were sequenced by immunoSEQ multiplex PCR, and TCRdb holds only the in-frame ones, with some missing. The data contain around 19,000 clones, approximately 82% of them seen just once; the ten biggest clones take up roughly 26%. Specimen: PBMCs. The receptors here all came from a man older than 75 with head and neck cancer.

The CDR3 spells CASSLGDRYRPNYGYTF. The CDR3 region has the DNA TGTGCCAGCAGCTTAGGGGACAGATATCGACCTAACTATGGCTACACCTTC. The chain is built from TRBV13 and TRBJ1-2; D might be TRBD1 (6 bases). The germline V and J ends were trimmed by 0 bases and 0 bases, with 14 bases remaining between them. CDR3 length equals 17 residues. The germline V gene encodes CDR1 PRHDT and CDR2 FYEKMQ (reference sequence). Looking up the rest from reference TRBV13 and TRBJ1-2 gives the full variable domain: AAGVIQSPRHLIKEKRETATLKCYPIPRHDTVYWYQQGPGQDPQFLISFYEKMQSDKGSIPDRFSAQQFSDYHSELNMSSLELGDSALYFCASSLGDRYRPNYGYTFGSGTRLTVV.

The chain couples TRBV5-6 to TRBJ1-1; D gene uncertain. CDR1 and CDR2 from the germline V gene are SGHDT and YYEEEE. The CDR3 is 15 amino acids. V was pared by 0 bases and J by 0 bases, with 9 bases between. The CDR3 DNA follows: TGTGCCAGCAGCTTGGCGGGCAGGTTGAACACTGAAGCTTTCTTT. Translated, it gives CASSLAGRLNTEAFF.

This chain uses TRBV7-9 with TRBJ2-3, with a possible D match to TRBD2 (6 bases). The CDR3 length is 13 residues. V was trimmed by 8 bases and J by 1 base, leaving 10 bases between them. Germline V gene lookup returns CDR1 SEHNR and CDR2 FQNEAQ (reference sequence). The CDR3 sequence: CASEASGTDTQYF. For the CDR3, the DNA is TGTGCCAGCGAGGCTAGCGGCACAGATACGCAGTATTTT. Complete variable domain (other parts from reference TRBV7-9 and TRBJ2-3): DTGVSQNPRHKITKRGQNVTFRCDPISEHNRLYWYRQTLGQGPEFLTYFQNEAQLEKSRLLSDRFSAERPKGSFSTLEIQRTEQGDSAMYLCASEASGTDTQYFGPGTRLTVL.

V is TRBV5-1 and J is TRBJ2-3; 9 nucleotides match TRBD2. With 4 bases clipped from V and 5 bases from J, the junction kept 5 bases outside the gene matches. Germline V gene lookup returns CDR1 SGHRS and CDR2 YFSETQ. CDR3 length: 14 residues. CDR3: CASSPAGGRDTQYF. The CDR3 coding sequence is TGCGCCAGCAGCCCAGCGGGGGGACGAGATACGCAGTATTTT.

This chain uses TRBV11-2 with TRBJ2-3; D is perhaps TRBD1 or TRBD2 (6 bases each). CDR1 is SGHAT and CDR2 is FQNNGV in the germline V gene. Trimming removed 2 bases from V and 10 bases from J, with 19 bases in between. The CDR3 has 15 residues. As DNA, the CDR3 is TGTGCCAGCAGCTTAACAGGGAGGCTTATAGTGTCGCAGTATTTT. Translating gives CASSLTGRLIVSQYF.

The V call is TRBV9, the J call TRBJ2-6; D gene unclear. CDR3 size: 14 residues. The ends were cut back, 4 bases at V and 2 bases at J, with 7 bases in the middle. Germline CDR1 and CDR2: SGDLS and YYNGEE. The CDR3 spells CASSPVPGANVLTF. CDR3 DNA sequence: TGTGCCAGCAGCCCAGTCCCTGGGGCCAACGTCCTGACTTTC.

The rearrangement links TRBV14 to TRBJ2-1; 7 bases align to TRBD1. Trimming cost V 6 bases and J 4 bases; bases outside gene matches: 12. Germline V gives CDR1 SGHDN, CDR2 FVKESK. The CDR3 loop spans 16 amino acids. CDR3 DNA sequence: TGTGCCAGCAGGAATTTTAAGGGGGCGGAGTACAATGAGCAGTTCTTC. Translation: CASRNFKGAEYNEQFF.

The chain joins TRBV4-3 to TRBJ2-2, with D tentatively TRBD1 (7 bases). The CDR3 length is 16 residues. Trimming cost V 0 bases and J 5 bases, with 13 bases left between them. Germline CDR1 is LGHNA and CDR2 is YSLEER. The CDR3 coding sequence is TGCGCCAGCAGCCAAGATGGAGGGGGCGGGACCGGGGAGCTGTTTTTT. This encodes CASSQDGGGGTGELFF.